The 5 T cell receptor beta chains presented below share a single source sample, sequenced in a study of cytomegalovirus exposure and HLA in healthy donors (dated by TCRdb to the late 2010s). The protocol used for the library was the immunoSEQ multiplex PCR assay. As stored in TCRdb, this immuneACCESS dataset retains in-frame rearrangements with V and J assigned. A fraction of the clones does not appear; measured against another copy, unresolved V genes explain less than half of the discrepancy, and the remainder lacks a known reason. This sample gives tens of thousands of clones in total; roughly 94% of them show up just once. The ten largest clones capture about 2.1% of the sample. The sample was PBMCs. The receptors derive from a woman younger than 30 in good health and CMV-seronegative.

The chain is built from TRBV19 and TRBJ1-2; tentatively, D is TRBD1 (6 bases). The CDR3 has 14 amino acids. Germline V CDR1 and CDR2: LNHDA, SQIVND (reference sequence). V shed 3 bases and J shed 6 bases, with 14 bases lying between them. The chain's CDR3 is CASSITQGLNGYTF. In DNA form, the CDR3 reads TGTGCCAGTAGTATTACACAGGGCCTGAATGGCTACACCTTC.

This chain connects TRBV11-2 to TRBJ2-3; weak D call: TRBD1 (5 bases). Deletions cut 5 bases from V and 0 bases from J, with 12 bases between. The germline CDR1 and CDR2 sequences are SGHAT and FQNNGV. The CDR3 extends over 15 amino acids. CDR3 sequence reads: CASSPGPSSTDTQYF. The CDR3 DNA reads TGTGCCAGCAGCCCAGGGCCCTCTAGCACAGATACGCAGTATTTT.

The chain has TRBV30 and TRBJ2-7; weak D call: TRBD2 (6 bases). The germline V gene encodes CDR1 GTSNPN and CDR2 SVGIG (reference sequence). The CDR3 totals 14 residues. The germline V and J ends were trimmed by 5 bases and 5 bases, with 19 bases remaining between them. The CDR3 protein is CAWAGRNSFDEQYF. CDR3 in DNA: TGTGCCTGGGCGGGGAGGAATTCGTTTGACGAGCAGTACTTC. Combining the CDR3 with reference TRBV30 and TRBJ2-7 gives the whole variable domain SQTIHQWPATLVQPVGSPLSLECTVEGTSNPNLYWYRQAAGRGLQLLFYSVGIGQISSEVPQNLSASRPQDRQFILSSKKLLLSDSGFYLCAWAGRNSFDEQYFGPGTRLTVT.

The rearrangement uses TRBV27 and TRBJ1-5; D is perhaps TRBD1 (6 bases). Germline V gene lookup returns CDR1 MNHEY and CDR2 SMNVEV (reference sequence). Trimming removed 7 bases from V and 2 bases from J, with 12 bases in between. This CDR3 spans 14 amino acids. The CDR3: CASKTSGGNQPQHF. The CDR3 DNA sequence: TGTGCCAGCAAGACTTCAGGGGGCAATCAGCCCCAGCATTTT.

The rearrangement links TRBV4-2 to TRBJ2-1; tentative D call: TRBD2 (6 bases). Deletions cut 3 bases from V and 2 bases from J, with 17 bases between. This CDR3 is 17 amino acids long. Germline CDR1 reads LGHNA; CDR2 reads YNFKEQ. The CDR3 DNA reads TGTGCCAGCAGCCAGGCCGCGTTAGGCGGGACCTACAATGAGCAGTTCTTC. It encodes CASSQAALGGTYNEQFF.